This T cell receptor beta chain was sequenced during a study of neurological immune-mediated disorders. General study results and limits: Multiple sclerosis, the disease with the least TCR clonal expansion, fell below healthy controls, whereas HTLV-1-associated myelopathy showed the most. TCR-beta repertoires seemed private in all groups, with no expanded CDR3 amino acid sequences shared.

TCRdb reprocessed the 5' RACE reads with MiXCR, giving one entry per CDR3 protein. Among fewer than 50,000 distinct CDR3 sequences, 2% to 3% were seen once, and the ten largest hold approximately 12%. This clonotype came up many times. As yet, its antigen is unknown. V was cut by 8 bases and J by 3 bases, with 5 bases left in between. CDR1 and CDR2 (germline): SNHLY, FYNNEI. This CDR3 is 10 amino acids long. The sample consisted of PBMCs. The genes are TRBV2 and TRBJ2-7, with D unresolved. This clonotype was sampled from a man aged 25 to 40 with multiple sclerosis. The CDR3 region has the DNA TGTGCCAGCTACGACTACGAGCAGTACTTC. Protein: CASYDYEQYF.